Following are 11 T cell receptor beta chains from one sample sequenced in a study of shared clonotypes between healthy human individuals (dated by TCRdb to 2019 to 2021). The library was generated by the immunoSEQ multiplex PCR assay. TCRdb provides this immuneACCESS table in a form limited to in-frame rearrangements. Some clones are lacking; in checked studies, under half of them reflect an unresolved V gene, and why the rest are absent is not known. This sample has some 2.1 million clones in its table, and just over 90% of those were observed once. Around 1.7% of the sample is in the top ten clones. For the CD8 naive samples, CD45RO-negative cells were positively selected for CCR7, yielding a CD45RA+CCR7+ population from which TemRA cells were excluded. The sample taken for sequencing was naive CD8+ T cells from PBMCs. The cell subset or site label, as the study defines it: CD45RA+CCR7+. The origin of the receptors is a young man in good health. Some clones in this sample may be carry-over from other donors' samples.

This clone was detected once. The chain employs TRBV7-2 and TRBJ2-1; D is possibly TRBD2 (5 bases). The CDR3 loop spans 18 amino acids. Trimming took 1 base from V and 0 from J, leaving 16 bases between them. Looked up from germline, CDR1 is SGHTA and CDR2 is FQGNSA. CDR3 bases: TGTGCCAGCAGCTTAGTTCCGGGCGGGCGACGCTCCTACAATGAGCAGTTCTTC. Its translation is CASSLVPGGRRSYNEQFF.

The chain uses TRBV19 and TRBJ2-1; TRBD2 agrees at 9 bases. Per germline, CDR1 LNHDA and CDR2 SQIVND (reference sequence). CDR3 length equals 14 residues. Trimming took 6 bases from V and 9 from J; bases not matched to a gene: 9. This CDR3 reads CASSISGREGEQFF. The CDR3 region has the DNA TGTGCCAGTAGCATTAGCGGGAGAGAGGGTGAGCAGTTCTTC.

The V call is TRBV9, the J call TRBJ2-5, with a weak D call TRBD2 (6 bases). Germline V gene sequence: CDR1 SGDLS, CDR2 YYNGEE. The CDR3 is 15 amino acids. V dropped 1 base and J dropped 5 bases, with 15 bases sitting between them. CDR3: CASSVFPGERETQYF. The CDR3 nucleotides read TGTGCCAGCAGCGTATTTCCGGGAGAGAGGGAGACCCAGTACTTC.

V usage is TRBV30 and J usage is TRBJ1-2; a possible D gene is TRBD1 (5 bases). Trimming left V 2 bases short and J 1 base short, with 23 bases between. CDR3 length equals 18 residues. Per the germline V gene, CDR1 is GTSNPN and CDR2 is SVGIG (reference sequence). The CDR3 loop reads CAWSLMGTRQLRNYGYTF. The CDR3 DNA follows: TGTGCCTGGAGTCTAATGGGGACTCGGCAATTGCGTAACTATGGCTACACCTTC.

V usage is TRBV7-9 and J usage is TRBJ2-3; D is undetermined. Germline V lookup: CDR1 SEHNR, CDR2 FQNEAQ (reference sequence). Trimming cost V 3 bases and J 3 bases, with 13 bases left between them. CDR3 length: 15 amino acids. The CDR3 is CASSFPGSGTDTQYF. Written as DNA, the CDR3 is TGTGCCAGCAGCTTTCCCGGGTCAGGAACAGATACGCAGTATTTT.

The chain carries TRBV19 and TRBJ2-7; D is undetermined. The CDR3 is made up of 13 amino acids. Trimming took off 5 bases at V and 2 bases at J, with 10 bases between the two ends. Per the germline V gene, CDR1 is LNHDA and CDR2 is SQIVND (reference sequence). CDR3 sequence (DNA): TGTGCCAGTAGTCTAGGACCGACCTACGAGCAGTACTTC. Amino acid sequence: CASSLGPTYEQYF.

This chain uses TRBV27 with TRBJ2-7, with D maybe TRBD2 (6 bases). V dropped 10 bases and J dropped 7 bases, with 38 bases sitting between them. CDR1 and CDR2 from the germline V gene are MNHEY and SMNVEV (reference sequence). This CDR3 region has 19 residues. CDR3 coding DNA: TGTGCCACCTCGGGACTGGGCAGAAACCTCCTACGAAAGCAAAGGGAGCAGTACTTC. The encoded protein is CATSGLGRNLLRKQREQYF.

The chain couples TRBV19 to TRBJ1-5; perhaps TRBD1 as D (5 bases). With 6 bases removed from V and 5 bases from J, the gap between germline ends came to 14 bases. Germline V CDR1 and CDR2: LNHDA, SQIVND (reference sequence). The CDR3 is 14 residues long. The CDR3 region is CASSNGGGDQPQHF. The CDR3 nucleotides are TGTGCCAGTAGCAATGGGGGTGGGGATCAGCCCCAGCATTTT. The full variable domain, its missing parts supplied by reference TRBV19 and TRBJ1-5, is DGGITQSPKYLFRKEGQNVTLSCEQNLNHDAMYWYRQDPGQGLRLIYYSQIVNDFQKGDIAEGYSVSREKKESFPLTVTSAQKNPTAFYLCASSNGGGDQPQHFGDGTRLSIL.

The J gene is TRBJ2-7, the V gene TRBV28, with 11 bases identical to TRBD2. V was pared by 5 bases and J by 5 bases, with 8 bases of the junction left unmatched. The CDR3 is 15 residues long. CDR1 MDHEN and CDR2 SYDVKM come from the germline V gene. CDR3 loop: CASSIGTSGTDEQYF. The CDR3 coding sequence is TGTGCCAGCAGTATCGGGACTAGCGGAACGGACGAGCAGTACTTC. Supplemented by reference TRBV28 and TRBJ2-7, the full variable domain reads DVKVTQSSRYLVKRTGEKVFLECVQDMDHENMFWYRQDPGLGLRLIYFSYDVKMKEKGDIPEGYSVSREKKERFSLILESASTNQTSMYLCASSIGTSGTDEQYFGPGTRLTVT.

CDR3 region: CASSPSTGEETYEQYF. DNA of the CDR3: TGTGCCAGCAGTCCCTCTACAGGGGAGGAGACCTACGAGCAGTACTTC. The chain uses TRBV27 and TRBJ2-7; weak D call: TRBD1 (7 bases). This CDR3 has 16 residues. Trimming pared 5 bases from V and 2 bases from J, leaving 19 bases between. Germline V gives CDR1 MNHEY, CDR2 SMNVEV (reference sequence).

The rearrangement uses TRBV7-9 and TRBJ2-7, with D possibly matching TRBD2 (5 bases). CDR1 is SEHNR, CDR2 FQNEAQ, per germline (reference sequence). This CDR3 has 13 amino acids. V shed 9 bases and J shed 3 bases, with 15 bases lying between them. This CDR3 reads CASQPGRGYEQYF. CDR3 nucleotides: TGTGCCAGTCAACCCGGACGGGGCTACGAGCAGTACTTC.